This TCR beta chain was captured by sequencing in a study of OX40 agonist ivuxolimab in advanced cancers. Study summary: Patients were treated with intravenous ivuxolimab, dosed at 0.01 to 10 mg/kg and infused every 2 weeks. A male proportion of 82.7% was recorded, with mean age approximately 64 years and range roughly 23 to 79. One patient with hepatocellular carcinoma and two with cutaneous melanoma, three in all, had partial responses.

Study-wide results and limits: At 0.1 to 3.0 mg/kg, clonal expansion of CD4+ and CD8+ blood T cells had occurred by week 6.

Sequencing was performed with immunoSEQ multiplex PCR; in TCRdb, only in-frame clones are kept and a portion is missing. The data contain more than 55,000 clones, about nine tenths of them singletons. Details on this clone: The antigen is unknown.

Trimming took 3 bases from V and 4 from J; bases not matched to a gene: 7. The CDR3 loop spans 16 amino acids. Germline V gene sequence: CDR1 SGHRS, CDR2 YFSETQ. Sequenced here: CD4+ or CD8+ T cells sorted from blood, sampled in a trial of the OX40 agonist ivuxolimab. J is TRBJ2-5 and V is TRBV5-1; 12 bases agree with TRBD2. The TCR comes from an adult with an advanced solid tumor such as melanoma, head and neck, liver or kidney cancer. This chain's CDR3 is CASSSLLAGGRETQYF. For the CDR3, the DNA is TGCGCCAGCAGCTCGCTACTAGCGGGAGGACGAGAGACCCAGTACTTC.